This T cell receptor (beta chain) was obtained from a study of blood T cell repertoires in COVID-19. Between the trimmed V and J ends, which lost 3 bases and 3 bases, there was a span of 8 bases. Germline V gives CDR1 KGHSH, CDR2 LQKENI. The CDR3 loop spans 14 amino acids. Repertoires were generated with immunoSEQ multiplex PCR, while TCRdb's copy carries only in-frame clones and drops some. The sample gives about 360,000 clones, around nine tenths of which show up once; approximately 2.9% is in the top ten. This rearrangement joins TRBV18 to TRBJ2-2; D unresolved. The sample comprised peripheral blood. This sequence originates from a human donor in a cohort sampled during active COVID-19. The CDR3 region has the DNA TGTGCCAGCTCACCTCGGGTTGACACCGGGGAGCTGTTTTTT. This translates into CASSPRVDTGELFF.